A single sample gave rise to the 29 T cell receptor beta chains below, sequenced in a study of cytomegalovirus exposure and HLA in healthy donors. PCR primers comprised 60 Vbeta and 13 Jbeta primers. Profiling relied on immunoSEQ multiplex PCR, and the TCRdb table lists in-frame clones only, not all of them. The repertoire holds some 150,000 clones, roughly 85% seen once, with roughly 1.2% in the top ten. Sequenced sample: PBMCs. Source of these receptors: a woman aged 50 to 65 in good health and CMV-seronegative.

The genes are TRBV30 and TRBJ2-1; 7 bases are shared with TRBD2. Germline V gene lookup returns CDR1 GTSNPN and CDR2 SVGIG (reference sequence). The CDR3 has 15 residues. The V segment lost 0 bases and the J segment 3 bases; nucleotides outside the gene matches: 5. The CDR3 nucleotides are TGTGCCTGGAGTGTTGGACTAGGGATCTACAATGAGCAGTTCTTC. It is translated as CAWSVGLGIYNEQFF.

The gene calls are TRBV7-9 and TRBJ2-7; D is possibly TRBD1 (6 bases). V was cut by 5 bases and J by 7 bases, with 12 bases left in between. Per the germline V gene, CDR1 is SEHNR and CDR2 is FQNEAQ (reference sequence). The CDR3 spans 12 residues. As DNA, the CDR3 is TGTGCCAGCAGCCCTGGGACACTGGAGCAGTACTTC. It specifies CASSPGTLEQYF.

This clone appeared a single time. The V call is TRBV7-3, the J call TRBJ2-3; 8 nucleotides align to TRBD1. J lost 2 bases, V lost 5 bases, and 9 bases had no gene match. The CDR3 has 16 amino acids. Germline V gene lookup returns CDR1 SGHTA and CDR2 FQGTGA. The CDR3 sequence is CASSRQGTTLTDTQYF. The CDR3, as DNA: TGTGCCAGCAGCCGACAGGGGACGACGCTCACAGATACGCAGTATTTT.

CDR3 residues: CASSFSQGSPLHF. CDR3 sequence (DNA): TGTGCCAGCAGCTTCTCACAGGGTTCGCCCCTCCACTTT. The rearrangement links TRBV7-6 to TRBJ1-6; D is possibly TRBD1 (6 bases). Germline values: CDR1 SGHVS, CDR2 FNYEAQ. The CDR3 loop spans 13 amino acids. The V and J ends lost 3 bases and 13 bases respectively, with 13 bases between them.

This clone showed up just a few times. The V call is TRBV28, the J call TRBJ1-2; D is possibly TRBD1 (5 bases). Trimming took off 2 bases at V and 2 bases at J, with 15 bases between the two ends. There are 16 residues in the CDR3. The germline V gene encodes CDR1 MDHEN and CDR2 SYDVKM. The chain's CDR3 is CASSLGGGRRNYGYTF. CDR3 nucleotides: TGTGCCAGCAGTTTAGGCGGGGGACGACGAAACTATGGCTACACCTTC.

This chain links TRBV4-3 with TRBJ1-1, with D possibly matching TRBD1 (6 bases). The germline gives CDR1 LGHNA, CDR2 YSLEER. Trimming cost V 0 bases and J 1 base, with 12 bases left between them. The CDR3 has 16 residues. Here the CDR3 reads CASSQDPTGWNTEAFF. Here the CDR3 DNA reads TGCGCCAGCAGCCAAGATCCGACAGGCTGGAACACTGAAGCTTTCTTT.

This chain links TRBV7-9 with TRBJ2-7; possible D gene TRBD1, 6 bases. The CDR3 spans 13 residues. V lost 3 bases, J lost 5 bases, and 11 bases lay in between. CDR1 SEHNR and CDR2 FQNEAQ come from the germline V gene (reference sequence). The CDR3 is CASSLKGGNEQYF. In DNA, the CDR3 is TGTGCCAGCAGCTTGAAAGGGGGTAACGAGCAGTACTTC.

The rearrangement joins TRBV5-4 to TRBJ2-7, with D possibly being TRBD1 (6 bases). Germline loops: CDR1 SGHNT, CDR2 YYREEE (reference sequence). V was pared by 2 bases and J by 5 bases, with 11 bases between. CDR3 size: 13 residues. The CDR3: CASSLPQGDEQYF. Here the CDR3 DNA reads TGTGCCAGCAGCTTACCACAGGGAGACGAGCAGTACTTC. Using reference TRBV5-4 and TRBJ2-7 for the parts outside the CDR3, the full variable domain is ETGVTQSPTHLIKTRGQQVTLRCSSQSGHNTVSWYQQALGQGPQFIFQYYREEENGRGNFPPRFSGLQFPNYSSELNVNALELDDSALYLCASSLPQGDEQYFGPGTRLTVT.

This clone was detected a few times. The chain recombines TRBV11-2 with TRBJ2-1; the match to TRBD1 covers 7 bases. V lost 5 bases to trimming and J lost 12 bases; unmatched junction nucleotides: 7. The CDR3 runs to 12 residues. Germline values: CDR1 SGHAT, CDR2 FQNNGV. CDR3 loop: CASSLRRDRQFF. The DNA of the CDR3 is TGTGCCAGCAGCCTGCGACGGGACAGGCAGTTCTTC.

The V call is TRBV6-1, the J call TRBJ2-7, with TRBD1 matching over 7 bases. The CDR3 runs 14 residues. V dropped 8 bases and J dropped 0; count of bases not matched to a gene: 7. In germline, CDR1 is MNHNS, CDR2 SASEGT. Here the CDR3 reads CASVYWTGSYEQYF. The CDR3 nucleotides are TGTGCCAGCGTATACTGGACAGGCTCCTACGAGCAGTACTTC.

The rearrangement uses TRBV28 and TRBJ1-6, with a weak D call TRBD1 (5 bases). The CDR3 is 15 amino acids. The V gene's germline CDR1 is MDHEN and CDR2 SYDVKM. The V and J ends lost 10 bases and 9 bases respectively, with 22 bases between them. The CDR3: CATVVIRDSGSPLHF. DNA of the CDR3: TGTGCCACAGTAGTAATCCGGGACTCGGGTTCACCCCTCCACTTT.

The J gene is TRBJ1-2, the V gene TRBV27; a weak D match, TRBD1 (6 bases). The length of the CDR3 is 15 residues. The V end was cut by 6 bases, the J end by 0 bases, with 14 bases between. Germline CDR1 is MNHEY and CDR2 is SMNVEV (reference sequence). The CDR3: CASRGAGQTNYGYTF. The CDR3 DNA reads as TGTGCCAGCAGGGGGGCTGGACAGACTAACTATGGCTACACCTTC.

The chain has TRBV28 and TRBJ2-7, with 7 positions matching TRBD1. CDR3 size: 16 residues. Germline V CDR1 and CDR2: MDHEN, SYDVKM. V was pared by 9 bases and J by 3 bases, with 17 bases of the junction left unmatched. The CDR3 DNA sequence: TGTGCCAGTTCAAAGGACAGGAGTGTACGCTACTACGAGCAGTACTTC. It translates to CASSKDRSVRYYEQYF.

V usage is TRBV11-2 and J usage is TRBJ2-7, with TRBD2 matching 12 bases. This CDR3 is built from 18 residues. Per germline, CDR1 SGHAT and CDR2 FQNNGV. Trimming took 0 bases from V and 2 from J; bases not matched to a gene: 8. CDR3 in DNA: TGTGCCAGCAGCTTAGATGGACTAGCGGGAAGCTTAACCTACGAGCAGTACTTC. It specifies CASSLDGLAGSLTYEQYF.

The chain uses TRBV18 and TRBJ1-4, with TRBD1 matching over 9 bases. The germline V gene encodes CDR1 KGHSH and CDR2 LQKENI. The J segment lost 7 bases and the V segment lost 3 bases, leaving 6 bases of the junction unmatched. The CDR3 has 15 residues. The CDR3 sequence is CASSPGDRAGEKLFF. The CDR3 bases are TGTGCCAGCTCACCCGGGGACAGGGCAGGTGAAAAACTGTTTTTT.

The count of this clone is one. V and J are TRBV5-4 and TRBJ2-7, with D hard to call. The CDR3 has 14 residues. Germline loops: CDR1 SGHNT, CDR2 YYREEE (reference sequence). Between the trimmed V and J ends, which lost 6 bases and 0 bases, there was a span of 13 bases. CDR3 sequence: CASTFKESSYEQYF. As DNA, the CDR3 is TGTGCCAGCACCTTCAAGGAGAGCTCCTACGAGCAGTACTTC.

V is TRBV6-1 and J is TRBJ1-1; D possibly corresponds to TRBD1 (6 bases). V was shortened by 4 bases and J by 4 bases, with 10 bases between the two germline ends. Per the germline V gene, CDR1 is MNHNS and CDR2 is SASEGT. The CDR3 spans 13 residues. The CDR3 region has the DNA TGTGCCAGCAGTGGCAGGGGTGGCACTGAAGCTTTCTTT. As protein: CASSGRGGTEAFF.

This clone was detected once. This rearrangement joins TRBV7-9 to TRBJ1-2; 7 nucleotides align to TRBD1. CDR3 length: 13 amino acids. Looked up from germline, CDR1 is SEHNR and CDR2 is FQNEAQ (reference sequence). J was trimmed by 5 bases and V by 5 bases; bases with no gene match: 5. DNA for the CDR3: TGTGCCAGCAGCCCGACAGGGAGTTATGGCTACACCTTC. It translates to CASSPTGSYGYTF.

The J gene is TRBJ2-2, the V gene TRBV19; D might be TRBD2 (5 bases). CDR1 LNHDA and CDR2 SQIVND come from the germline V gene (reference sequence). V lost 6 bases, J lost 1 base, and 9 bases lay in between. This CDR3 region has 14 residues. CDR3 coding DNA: TGTGCCAGTAGACGAGCGGTGAACACCGGGGAGCTGTTTTTT. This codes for CASRRAVNTGELFF. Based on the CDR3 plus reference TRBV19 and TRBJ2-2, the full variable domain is DGGITQSPKYLFRKEGQNVTLSCEQNLNHDAMYWYRQDPGQGLRLIYYSQIVNDFQKGDIAEGYSVSREKKESFPLTVTSAQKNPTAFYLCASRRAVNTGELFFGEGSRLTVL.

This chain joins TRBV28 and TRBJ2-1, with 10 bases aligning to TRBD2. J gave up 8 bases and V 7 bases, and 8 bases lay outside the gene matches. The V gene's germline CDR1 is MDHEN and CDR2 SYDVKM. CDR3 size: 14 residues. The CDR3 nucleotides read TGTGCCAGCACAAGGCTAGCGGGAGAGGATGAGCAGTTCTTC. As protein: CASTRLAGEDEQFF.

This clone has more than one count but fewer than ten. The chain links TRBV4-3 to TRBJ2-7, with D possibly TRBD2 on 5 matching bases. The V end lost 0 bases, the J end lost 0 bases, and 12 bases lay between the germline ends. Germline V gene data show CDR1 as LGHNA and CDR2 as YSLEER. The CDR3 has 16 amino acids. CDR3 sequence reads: CASSQDNGESSYEQYF. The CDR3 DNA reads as TGCGCCAGCAGCCAAGATAACGGGGAAAGCTCCTACGAGCAGTACTTC.

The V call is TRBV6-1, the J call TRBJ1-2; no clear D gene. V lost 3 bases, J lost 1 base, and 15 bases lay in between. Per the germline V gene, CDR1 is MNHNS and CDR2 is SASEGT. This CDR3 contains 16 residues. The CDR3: CASSEGRLLYNYGYTF. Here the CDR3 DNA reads TGTGCCAGCAGTGAGGGCAGGCTACTGTATAACTATGGCTACACCTTC.

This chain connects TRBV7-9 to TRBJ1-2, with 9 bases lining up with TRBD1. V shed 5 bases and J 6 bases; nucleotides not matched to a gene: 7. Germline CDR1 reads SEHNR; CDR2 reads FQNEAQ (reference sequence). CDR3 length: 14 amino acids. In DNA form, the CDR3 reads TGTGCCAGCAGCCCGGGGACAGGGTTCAATGGCTACACCTTC. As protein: CASSPGTGFNGYTF.

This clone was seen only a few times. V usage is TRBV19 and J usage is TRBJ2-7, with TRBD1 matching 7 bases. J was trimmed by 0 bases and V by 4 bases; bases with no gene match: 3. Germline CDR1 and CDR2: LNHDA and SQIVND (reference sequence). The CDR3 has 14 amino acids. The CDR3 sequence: CASSNPGGSYEQYF. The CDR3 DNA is TGTGCCAGTAGTAACCCAGGGGGCTCCTACGAGCAGTACTTC.

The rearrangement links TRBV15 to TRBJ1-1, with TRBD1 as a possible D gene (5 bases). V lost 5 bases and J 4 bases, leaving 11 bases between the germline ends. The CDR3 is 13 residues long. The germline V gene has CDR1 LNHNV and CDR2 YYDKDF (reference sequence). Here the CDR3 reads CATSLGGGTEAFF. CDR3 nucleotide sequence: TGTGCCACCAGCCTCGGGGGTGGCACTGAAGCTTTCTTT.

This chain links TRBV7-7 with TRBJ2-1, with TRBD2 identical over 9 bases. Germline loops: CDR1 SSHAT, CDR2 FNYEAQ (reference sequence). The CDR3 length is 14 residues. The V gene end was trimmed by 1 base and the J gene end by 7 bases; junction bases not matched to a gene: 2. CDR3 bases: TGTGCCAGCAGCTTAGGCCTAGCGGGGAATGAGCAGTTCTTC. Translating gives CASSLGLAGNEQFF.

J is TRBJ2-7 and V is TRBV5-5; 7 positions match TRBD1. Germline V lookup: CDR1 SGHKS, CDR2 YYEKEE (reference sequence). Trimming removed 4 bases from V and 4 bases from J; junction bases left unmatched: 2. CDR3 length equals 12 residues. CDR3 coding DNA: TGTGCCAGCAGCAGGACAGGATACGAGCAGTACTTC. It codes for CASSRTGYEQYF.

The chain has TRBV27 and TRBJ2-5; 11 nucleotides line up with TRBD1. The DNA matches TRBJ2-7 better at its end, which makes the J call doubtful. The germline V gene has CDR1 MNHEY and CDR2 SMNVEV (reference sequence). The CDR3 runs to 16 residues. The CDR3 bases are TGTGCCAGCAGTTCGATGGGACAGGGGGGATCCTACGAGCAGTACTTC. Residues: CASSSMGQGGSYEQYF.

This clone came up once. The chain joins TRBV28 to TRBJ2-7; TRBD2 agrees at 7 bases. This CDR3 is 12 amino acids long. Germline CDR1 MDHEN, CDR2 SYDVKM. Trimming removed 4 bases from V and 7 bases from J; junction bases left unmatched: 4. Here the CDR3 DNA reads TGTGCCAGCAGTTCGACCGGGAGGGAGCAGTACTTC. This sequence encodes CASSSTGREQYF.